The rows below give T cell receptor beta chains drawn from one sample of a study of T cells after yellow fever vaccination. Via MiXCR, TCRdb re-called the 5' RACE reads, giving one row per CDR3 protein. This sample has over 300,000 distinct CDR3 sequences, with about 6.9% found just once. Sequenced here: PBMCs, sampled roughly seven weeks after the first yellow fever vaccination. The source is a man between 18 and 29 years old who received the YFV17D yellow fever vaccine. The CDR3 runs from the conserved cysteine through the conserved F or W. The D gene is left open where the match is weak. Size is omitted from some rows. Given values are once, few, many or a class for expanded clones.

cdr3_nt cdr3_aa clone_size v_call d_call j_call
TGTGCCAGCAGCCATACCGGGACAGGGGTCGGGGAGCTGTTTTTT CASSHTGTGVGELFF few TRBV7-3 TRBD1 TRBJ2-2
TGTGCCAGCAGCCTATACAGGGGTAGGGCTTCCTACGAGCAGTACTTC CASSLYRGRASYEQYF . TRBV7-8 TRBD1 TRBJ2-7
TGCAGTGCTAGAGAAGGTCACGAGGGCTCCAACACCGGGGAGCTGTTTTTT CSAREGHEGSNTGELFF many TRBV20-1 . TRBJ2-2
TGTGCCAGCAGTTTAAATTTTGGGCCCTCGAACACCGGGGAGCTGTTTTTT CASSLNFGPSNTGELFF few TRBV12-3/TRBV12-4 . TRBJ2-2
TGTGCCAGCAGCCAAGGTGAGGGTTCACCCCTCCACTTT CASSQGEGSPLHF . TRBV4-2 . TRBJ1-6
TGTGCCAGCAGTTATTTCAGTAGCTCCTACAATGAGCAGTTCTTC CASSYFSSSYNEQFF . TRBV6-2/TRBV6-3 . TRBJ2-1
TGCAGTGCTAGAGATGGGGGGCTAGCGGGCCACACAGATACGCAGTATTTT CSARDGGLAGHTDTQYF many TRBV20-1 TRBD2 TRBJ2-3
TGCAGTGCTGACTCTGGGGCCAACGTCCTGACTTTC CSADSGANVLTF few TRBV20-1 . TRBJ2-6
TGTGCCAGCTCACCCGGGGCGGGTGAGAAGGAAAAACTGTTTTTT CASSPGAGEKEKLFF . TRBV18 . TRBJ1-4
TGTGCCAGCAGCTCTCTAGCGGGGGCTAGGTACAATGAGCAGTTCTTC CASSSLAGARYNEQFF many TRBV14 TRBD2 TRBJ2-1
TGCGCCAGCAGTGATACGGGGGCACCAACAGATACGCAGTATTTT CASSDTGAPTDTQYF . TRBV10-1 . TRBJ2-3
TGCGCCAGCAGCCAAGTCTTGTCTCACCCCGGATACACCGGGGAGCTGTTTTTT CASSQVLSHPGYTGELFF many TRBV4-1 . TRBJ2-2
TGTGCCAGCAGCCCTTGGGAGACCCAGTACTTC CASSPWETQYF many TRBV7-2 . TRBJ2-5
TGCAGTGCTAGAGCCCCGGGGGGGCCGACAGATACGCAGTATTTT CSARAPGGPTDTQYF few TRBV20-1 TRBD2 TRBJ2-3
TGTGCCAGCGGTTTGCAGGCCCCAGGGCCCCAAGAGACCCAGTACTTC CASGLQAPGPQETQYF . TRBV12-3/TRBV12-4 . TRBJ2-5
TGTGCCAGCAGCTCTACGTGGCAGATGAATTCACCCCTCCACTTT CASSSTWQMNSPLHF . TRBV6-1 . TRBJ1-6
TGTGCCAGCAGCTTAACGGGGGCGCGGGGCTACACCTTC CASSLTGARGYTF . TRBV7-9 . TRBJ1-2
TGTGCCAGCAGGGCCCCAGCATCCTACGAGCAGTACTTC CASRAPASYEQYF many TRBV7-8 . TRBJ2-7
TGTGCCAGCAGCCCAAGGGGGGCGGCCAAAAACATTCAGTACTTC CASSPRGAAKNIQYF many TRBV12-3/TRBV12-4 . TRBJ2-4
TGTGCCAGCTGGGGAGTTAAGACCGGGGAGCTGTTTTTT CASWGVKTGELFF . TRBV2 . TRBJ2-2
TGTGCCAGCAGCCCCGGTCAAAGGGGACTAAACACTGAAGCTTTCTTT CASSPGQRGLNTEAFF many TRBV11-2 . TRBJ1-1
TGTGCAAGTCGCTTAGGATCGGACAGGAAAATGAACACTGAAGCTTTCTTT CASRLGSDRKMNTEAFF . TRBV12-2 . TRBJ1-1
TGTGCCAGCAGCTTTAGAAGCGGCCATGAGCAGTTCTTC CASSFRSGHEQFF many TRBV7-2 . TRBJ2-1
TGTGCCAGCAGCTTGTCGGGGAGGGACAGGGCCAAAAACATTCAGTACTTC CASSLSGRDRAKNIQYF few TRBV5-6 . TRBJ2-4
TGTGCTAGTGGTTTGGTAGGGAGCGGGGGCCCCACAGATACGCAGTATTTT CASGLVGSGGPTDTQYF . TRBV12-5 TRBD2 TRBJ2-3
TGCAGCGTTGAAAGGTACCAAGAGACCCAGTACTTC CSVERYQETQYF few TRBV29-1 . TRBJ2-5